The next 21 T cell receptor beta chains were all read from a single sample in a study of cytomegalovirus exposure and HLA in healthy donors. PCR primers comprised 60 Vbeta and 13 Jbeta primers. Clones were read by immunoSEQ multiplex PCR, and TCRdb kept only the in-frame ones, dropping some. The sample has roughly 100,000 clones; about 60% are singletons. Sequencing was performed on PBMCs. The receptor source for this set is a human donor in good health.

CDR3 sequence (DNA): TGTGCCAGCAGTTACTCGCCACTAGTCCCCGAGCAGTTCTTC. Its translation: CASSYSPLVPEQFF. The chain uses TRBV6-5 and TRBJ2-1; TRBD2 is a possible D gene (5 bases). CDR1 MNHEY and CDR2 SVGAGI come from the germline V gene. V gave up 0 bases and J gave up 10 bases, with 13 bases separating them. The CDR3 covers 14 residues.

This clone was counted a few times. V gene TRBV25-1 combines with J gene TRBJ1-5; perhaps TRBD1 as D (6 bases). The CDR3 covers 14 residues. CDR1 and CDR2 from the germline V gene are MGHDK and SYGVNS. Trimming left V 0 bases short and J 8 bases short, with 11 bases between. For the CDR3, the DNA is TGTGCCAGCAGTGAATACAGGGCAGGGGAGCCCCAGCATTTT. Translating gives CASSEYRAGEPQHF.

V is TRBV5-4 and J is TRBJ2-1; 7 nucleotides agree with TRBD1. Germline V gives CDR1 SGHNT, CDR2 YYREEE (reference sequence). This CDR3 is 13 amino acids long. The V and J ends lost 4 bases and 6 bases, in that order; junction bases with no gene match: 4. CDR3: CASSRGQFNEQFF. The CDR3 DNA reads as TGTGCCAGCAGCAGGGGACAGTTCAATGAGCAGTTCTTC.

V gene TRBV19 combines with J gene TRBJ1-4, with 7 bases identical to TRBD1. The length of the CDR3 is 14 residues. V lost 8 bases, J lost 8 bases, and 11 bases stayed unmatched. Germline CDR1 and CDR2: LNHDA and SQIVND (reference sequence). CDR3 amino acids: CASHRQGGGEKLFF. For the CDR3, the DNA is TGTGCCAGTCATCGACAGGGTGGAGGGGAAAAACTGTTTTTT.

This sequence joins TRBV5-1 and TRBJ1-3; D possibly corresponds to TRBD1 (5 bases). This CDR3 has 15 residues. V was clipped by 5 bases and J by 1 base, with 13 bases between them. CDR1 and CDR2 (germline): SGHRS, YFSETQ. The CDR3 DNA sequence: TGCGCCAGCAGGCCCACCGGGGGGTCTGGAAACACCATATATTTT. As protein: CASRPTGGSGNTIYF.

This CDR3 is CASSLGGTARTEAFF. DNA of the CDR3: TGTGCCAGCAGCTTAGGGGGGACAGCTCGGACTGAAGCTTTCTTT. The rearrangement links TRBV7-9 to TRBJ1-1; 7 bases map to TRBD1. The CDR3 sequence is 15 residues long. V was pared by 1 base and J by 5 bases, with 7 bases of the junction left unmatched. Germline V lookup: CDR1 SEHNR, CDR2 FQNEAQ (reference sequence).

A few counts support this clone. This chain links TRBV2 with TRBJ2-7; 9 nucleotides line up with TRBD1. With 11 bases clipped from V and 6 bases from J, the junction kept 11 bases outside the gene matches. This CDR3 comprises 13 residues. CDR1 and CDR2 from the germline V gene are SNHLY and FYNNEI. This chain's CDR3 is CACRDRASSEQYF. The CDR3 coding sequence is TGTGCCTGCCGGGACAGGGCTAGTTCCGAGCAGTACTTC.

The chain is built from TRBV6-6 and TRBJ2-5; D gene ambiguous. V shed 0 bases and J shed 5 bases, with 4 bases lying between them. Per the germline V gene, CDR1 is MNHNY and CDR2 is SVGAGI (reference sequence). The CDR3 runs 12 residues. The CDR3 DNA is TGTGCCAGCAGTTACTCTCCGGAGACCCAGTACTTC. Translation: CASSYSPETQYF.

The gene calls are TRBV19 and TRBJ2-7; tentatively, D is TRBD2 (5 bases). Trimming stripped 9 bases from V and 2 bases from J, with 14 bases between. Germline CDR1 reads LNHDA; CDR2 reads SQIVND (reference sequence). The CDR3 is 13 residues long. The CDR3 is CASRRASTYEQYF. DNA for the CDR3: TGTGCCAGCCGGCGGGCCAGTACCTACGAGCAGTACTTC.

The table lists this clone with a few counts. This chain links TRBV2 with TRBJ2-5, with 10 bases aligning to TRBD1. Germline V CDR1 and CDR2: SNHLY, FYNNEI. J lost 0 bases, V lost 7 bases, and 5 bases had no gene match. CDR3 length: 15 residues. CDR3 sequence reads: CASTRDRGHQETQYF. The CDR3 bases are TGTGCCAGCACCCGGGACAGGGGCCACCAAGAGACCCAGTACTTC. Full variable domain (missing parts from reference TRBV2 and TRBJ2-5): EPEVTQTPSHQVTQMGQEVILRCVPISNHLYFYWYRQILGQKVEFLVSFYNNEISEKSEIFDDQFSVERPDGSNFTLKIRSTKLEDSAMYFCASTRDRGHQETQYFGPGTRLLVL.

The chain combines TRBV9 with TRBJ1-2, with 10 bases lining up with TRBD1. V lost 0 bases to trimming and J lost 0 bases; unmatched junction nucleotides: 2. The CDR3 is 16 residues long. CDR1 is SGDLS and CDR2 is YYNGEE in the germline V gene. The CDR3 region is CASSVAGTGANYGYTF. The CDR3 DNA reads TGTGCCAGCAGCGTAGCCGGGACAGGGGCTAACTATGGCTACACCTTC.

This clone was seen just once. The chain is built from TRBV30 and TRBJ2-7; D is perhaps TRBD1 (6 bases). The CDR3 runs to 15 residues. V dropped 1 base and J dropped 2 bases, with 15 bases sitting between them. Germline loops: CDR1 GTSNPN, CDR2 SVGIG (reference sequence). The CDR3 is CAWSGDRYSAYEQYF. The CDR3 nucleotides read TGTGCCTGGAGTGGAGACAGGTACTCCGCCTACGAGCAGTACTTC. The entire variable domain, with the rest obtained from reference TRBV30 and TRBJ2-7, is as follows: SQTIHQWPATLVQPVGSPLSLECTVEGTSNPNLYWYRQAAGRGLQLLFYSVGIGQISSEVPQNLSASRPQDRQFILSSKKLLLSDSGFYLCAWSGDRYSAYEQYFGPGTRLTVT.

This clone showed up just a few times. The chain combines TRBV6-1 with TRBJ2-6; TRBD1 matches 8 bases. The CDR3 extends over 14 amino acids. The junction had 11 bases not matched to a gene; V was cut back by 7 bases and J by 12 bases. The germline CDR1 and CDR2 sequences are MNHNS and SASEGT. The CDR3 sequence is CASTLRTGQGVLTF. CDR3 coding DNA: TGTGCCAGCACCCTCCGGACAGGGCAAGGCGTCCTGACTTTC.

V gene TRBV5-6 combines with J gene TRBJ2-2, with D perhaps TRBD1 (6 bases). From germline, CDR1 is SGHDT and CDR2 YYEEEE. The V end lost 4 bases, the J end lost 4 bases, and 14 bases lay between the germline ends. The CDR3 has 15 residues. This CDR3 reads CASSAITGTTGELFF. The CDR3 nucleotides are TGTGCCAGCAGCGCCATAACAGGGACCACCGGGGAGCTGTTTTTT.

The CDR3 sequence: CASSLDAGLMMNTEAFF. The CDR3 region has the DNA TGCGCCAGCAGCCTGGACGCGGGACTAATGATGAACACTGAAGCTTTCTTT. V usage is TRBV4-1 and J usage is TRBJ1-1, with D possibly matching TRBD1 (5 bases). The germline gives CDR1 MGHRA, CDR2 YSYEKL. Between the trimmed V and J ends, which lost 4 bases and 0 bases, there was a span of 18 bases. The CDR3 sequence is 17 residues long.

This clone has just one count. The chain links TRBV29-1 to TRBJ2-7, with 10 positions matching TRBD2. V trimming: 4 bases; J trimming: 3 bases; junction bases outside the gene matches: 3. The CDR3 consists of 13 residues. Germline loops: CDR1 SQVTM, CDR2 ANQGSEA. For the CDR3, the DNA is TGCAGCGTTGGGGGACTAGCGATCTACGAGCAGTACTTC. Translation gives CSVGGLAIYEQYF.

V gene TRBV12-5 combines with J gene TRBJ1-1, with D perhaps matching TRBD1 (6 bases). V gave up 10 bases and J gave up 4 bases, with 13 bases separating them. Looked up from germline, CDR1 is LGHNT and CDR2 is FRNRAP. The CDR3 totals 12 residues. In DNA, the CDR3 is TGTGCTACGCTAAGGGGGGGCACTGAAGCTTTCTTT. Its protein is CATLRGGTEAFF. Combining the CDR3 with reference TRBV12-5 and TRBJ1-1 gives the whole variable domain DARVTQTPRHKVTEMGQEVTMRCQPILGHNTVFWYRQTMMQGLELLAYFRNRAPLDDSGMPKDRFSAEMPDATLATLKIQPSEPRDSAVYFCATLRGGTEAFFGQGTRLTVV.

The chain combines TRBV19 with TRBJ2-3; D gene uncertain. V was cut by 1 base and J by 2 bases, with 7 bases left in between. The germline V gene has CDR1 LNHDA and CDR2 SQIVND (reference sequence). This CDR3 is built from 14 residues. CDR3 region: CASSIGGPTDTQYF. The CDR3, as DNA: TGTGCCAGTAGTATAGGTGGCCCCACAGATACGCAGTATTTT. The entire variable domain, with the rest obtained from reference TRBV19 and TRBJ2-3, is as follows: DGGITQSPKYLFRKEGQNVTLSCEQNLNHDAMYWYRQDPGQGLRLIYYSQIVNDFQKGDIAEGYSVSREKKESFPLTVTSAQKNPTAFYLCASSIGGPTDTQYFGPGTRLTVL.

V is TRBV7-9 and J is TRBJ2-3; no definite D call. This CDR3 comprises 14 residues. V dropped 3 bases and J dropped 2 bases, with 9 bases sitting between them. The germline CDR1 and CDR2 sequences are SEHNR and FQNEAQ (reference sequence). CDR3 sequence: CASSFIGVTDTQYF. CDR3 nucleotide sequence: TGTGCCAGCAGCTTCATCGGAGTCACAGATACGCAGTATTTT.

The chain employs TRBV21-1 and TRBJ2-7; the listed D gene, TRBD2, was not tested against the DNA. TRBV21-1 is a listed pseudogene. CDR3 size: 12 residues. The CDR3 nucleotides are TGTGCCAGCAGCACCATAGCATTCGAGCAGTACTTC. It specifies CASSTIAFEQYF.

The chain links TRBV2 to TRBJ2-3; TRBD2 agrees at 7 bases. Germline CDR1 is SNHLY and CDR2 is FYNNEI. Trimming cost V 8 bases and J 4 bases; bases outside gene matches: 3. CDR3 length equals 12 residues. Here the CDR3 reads CASRGDSDTQYF. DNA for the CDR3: TGTGCCAGCCGGGGGGATTCAGATACGCAGTATTTT.